This T cell receptor (beta chain) originates from a study of cytomegalovirus exposure and HLA in healthy donors. The study ran its PCR with 60 Vbeta and 13 Jbeta primers. The protocol was immunoSEQ multiplex PCR, while the TCRdb copy is restricted to in-frame clones and leaves out a portion. The sample lists 150,000 to 200,000 clones; 75% to 80% were seen once. The ends lost 2 bases at V and 5 bases at J; junction bases unmatched: 7. Looked up from germline, CDR1 is MNHNY and CDR2 is SVGAGI (reference sequence). The CDR3 extends over 16 amino acids. This receptor was taken from a man aged 45 to 65 in good health and CMV-seropositive. The material sequenced was PBMCs. The rearrangement uses TRBV6-6 and TRBJ2-5, with TRBD2 identical over 11 bases. CDR3 DNA sequence: TGTGCCAGCAGTTACAATAGCGGGGGGGCCTATGAGACCCAGTACTTC. This translates into CASSYNSGGAYETQYF.